This paragraph reports one T cell receptor (beta chain). The target antigen is unknown. This sample was included in a study of post-analysis software for immune sequencing data. Overall study results and limits: Normalized Chao1 diversity in multiple sclerosis patients fell significantly below that of controls. Controls had lower frequencies than patients of 4 or 5 TRBV segments, which included TRBV5-6, TRBV5-1 and TRBV20-1.

CDR3 length: 13 residues. Germline values: CDR1 SGHTA, CDR2 FQGNSA. The V end lost 7 bases, the J end lost 6 bases, and 15 bases lay between the germline ends. cDNA libraries for TCR beta contained unique molecular identifiers. From approximately 0.95 to 9.8 million T cells, hundreds of thousands of cDNA molecules were obtained. Each CDR3 protein is one row after TCRdb ran MiXCR on the PCR reads. This table has over 150,000 distinct CDR3 sequences, roughly 30% appearing once. This TCR came from a girl between 10 and 17 years old with multiple sclerosis. The chain joins TRBV7-2 to TRBJ1-1, with D uncertain. The specimen sequenced was blood. The CDR3 region is CASTLGFISEAFF. CDR3 sequence (DNA): TGTGCCAGCACCTTGGGGTTCATCTCTGAAGCTTTCTTT.